This T cell receptor beta chain is drawn from a study of T cell responses to AZD1222 COVID-19 vaccine. Whole-study findings and limits: Unmutated variant regions are reportedly targeted by nearly half of spike-specific TCRs.

Assay: immunoSEQ multiplex PCR; the TCRdb copy retains only in-frame clones and omits some. The top ten hold 2.5% of the sample, which has about 110,000 clones, 70% to 90% seen once. Unmatched junction bases numbered 11, after V lost 8 bases and J lost 6 bases. CDR1 is KGHDR and CDR2 is SFDVKD in the germline V gene. This CDR3 contains 14 residues. Worth noting for this clone: Its antigen is currently unknown.

The chain links TRBV24-1 to TRBJ1-2, with TRBD1 matching over 7 bases. Specimen: peripheral blood, collected 28 days after the second AZD1222 dose. The sequence was obtained from an adult who received the AZD1222 COVID-19 vaccine. The CDR3, as DNA: TGTGCCACCACCGGGACAGATACGAGGGATGGCTACACCTTC. It specifies CATTGTDTRDGYTF.